This T cell receptor beta chain was sequenced during a study of long-term antiretroviral therapy in people with HIV. Study-level information: By about a decade, the earliest samples predate the 2015 immediate-ART recommendation. Findings and limits, study-wide: Those clones which expanded before ART made up the dominant part of the repertoire at all time points. The study lacked data on ART adherence, viral resistance or therapy changes.

This CDR3 is 16 amino acids long. The V gene's germline CDR1 is LGHNA and CDR2 YNFKEQ. V was shortened by 3 bases and J by 1 base, with 13 bases between the two germline ends. The authors ran the immunoSEQ assay, v3.0, at survey level. TCRdb keeps only in-frame clones here, not all; method: immunoSEQ multiplex PCR. The sample includes 44,000 or so clones, nearly 95% seen only once; the top ten take 2.5% to 3.5%. Remarks on this clone: Its specificity is unknown.

This receptor was taken from a woman aged 45-60 years with HIV. The sample was unsorted PBMCs, taken 3.7 years after starting antiretroviral therapy. V gene TRBV4-2 combines with J gene TRBJ1-3, with TRBD1 as a possible D gene (6 bases). In DNA form, the CDR3 reads TGTGCCAGCAGCCATGTTCTGACAGGTTCTGGAAACACCATATATTTT. It codes for CASSHVLTGSGNTIYF.